This T cell receptor (beta chain) was found in a study of shared clonotypes between healthy human individuals. Generated by immunoSEQ multiplex PCR, the TCRdb table keeps only in-frame clones and is missing some. The sample yields about 1.1 million clones, around 82% seen once. CDR1 MNHEY and CDR2 SMNVEV come from the germline V gene (reference sequence). V was pared by 8 bases and J by 5 bases, with 7 bases of the junction left unmatched. CDR3 length: 15 amino acids. The J gene is TRBJ2-2, the V gene TRBV27; 11 nucleotides agree with TRBD1. The sample comprised memory CD4+ T cells from PBMCs. The subset denotes: CD45RA-negative fraction. This clonotype was obtained from a man younger than 35 in good health. Some clones in this sample may be carry-over from other donors' samples. CDR3 region: CASGRRDRGTGELFF. The CDR3 DNA is TGTGCCAGCGGCCGCCGGGACAGGGGGACCGGGGAGCTGTTTTTT.